The 29 T cell receptor beta chains below were found in one sample sequenced in a study of T cell responses to AZD1222 COVID-19 vaccine. Sequenced by immunoSEQ multiplex PCR; TCRdb stores in-frame clones only, minus some. The table includes about 120,000 clones, 80% to 90% detected once. Source: peripheral blood, taken on day 0 of AZD1222 vaccination. All receptors come from an adult in good health.

The chain recombines TRBV7-9 with TRBJ1-4; no reliable D call. The CDR3 sequence is 15 residues long. Trimming pared 1 base from V and 5 bases from J, leaving 11 bases between. CDR1 is SEHNR and CDR2 is FQNEAQ in the germline V gene (reference sequence). The CDR3 loop is CASSLEGTANEKLFF. CDR3 DNA: TGTGCCAGCAGCTTAGAAGGAACGGCGAATGAAAAACTGTTTTTT.

The gene calls are TRBV24-1 and TRBJ2-6; TRBD1 matches at 11 bases. J lost 1 base, V lost 7 bases, and 5 bases had no gene match. The CDR3 is made up of 17 amino acids. Germline CDR1 reads KGHDR; CDR2 reads SFDVKD. As DNA, the CDR3 is TGTGCCACCAGCGCTGGGACAGGGGGATCTGGGGCCAACGTCCTGACTTTC. Protein: CATSAGTGGSGANVLTF.

The chain combines TRBV6-5 with TRBJ2-3; 9 bases fit TRBD2. The CDR3 is 15 residues long. Germline lookup yields CDR1 MNHEY and CDR2 SVGAGI. Germline trimming cut 6 bases from V and 6 bases from J; bases unmatched to any gene: 10. The CDR3 reads CASRGPSGAGDTQYF. CDR3 bases: TGTGCCAGCAGGGGACCTAGCGGGGCTGGGGATACGCAGTATTTT.

The V gene is TRBV18, the J gene TRBJ2-2, with a possible D match to TRBD2 (6 bases). CDR1 and CDR2 from the germline V gene are KGHSH and LQKENI. The CDR3 runs 14 residues. V was trimmed by 4 bases and J by 4 bases, leaving 10 bases between them. In DNA, the CDR3 is TGTGCCAGCTCACGGCGGGATCTCACCGGGGAGCTGTTTTTT. This encodes CASSRRDLTGELFF.

The gene calls are TRBV2 and TRBJ1-2; the match to TRBD1 covers 7 bases. The CDR3 consists of 11 residues. With 8 bases clipped from V and 7 bases from J, the junction kept 4 bases outside the gene matches. Looked up from germline, CDR1 is SNHLY and CDR2 is FYNNEI. CDR3 coding DNA: TGTGCCAGCCAGACAGGGCGTGGCTACACCTTC. This gives the protein CASQTGRGYTF.

The chain uses TRBV6-5 and TRBJ1-1; no clear D gene. Germline V gene data show CDR1 as MNHEY and CDR2 as SVGAGI. With 2 bases removed from V and 1 base from J, the gap between germline ends came to 5 bases. The CDR3 consists of 13 residues. The CDR3 DNA is TGTGCCAGCAGTTACAAGAGGAACACTGAAGCTTTCTTT. It specifies CASSYKRNTEAFF.

The V and J genes are TRBV11-2 and TRBJ1-2; TRBD1 is a possible D gene (6 bases). Germline loops: CDR1 SGHAT, CDR2 FQNNGV. V gave up 5 bases and J gave up 6 bases, with 25 bases separating them. This CDR3 is built from 17 residues. The CDR3 bases are TGTGCCAGCAGCACCTCCCTAAACTCCCGGGGGCCGAATGGCTACACCTTC. Its protein product is CASSTSLNSRGPNGYTF. Supplemented by reference TRBV11-2 and TRBJ1-2, the full variable domain reads EAGVAQSPRYKIIEKRQSVAFWCNPISGHATLYWYQQILGQGPKLLIQFQNNGVVDDSQLPKDRFSAERLKGVDSTLKIQPAKLEDSAVYLCASSTSLNSRGPNGYTFGSGTRLTVV.

The chain is built from TRBV18 and TRBJ2-7; 7 nucleotides line up with TRBD2. The V and J ends lost 3 bases and 0 bases, in that order; junction bases with no gene match: 5. CDR3 length equals 15 residues. Germline values: CDR1 KGHSH, CDR2 LQKENI. CDR3 nucleotides: TGTGCCAGCTCACCCCGGGAGGAAAGCTCCTACGAGCAGTACTTC. Translated: CASSPREESSYEQYF.

The rearrangement links TRBV28 to TRBJ2-7; D ambiguous. The V gene lost 5 bases and the J gene lost 4 bases, with 21 bases spanning the gap. Germline CDR1 is MDHEN and CDR2 is SYDVKM. The CDR3 has 16 amino acids. Here the CDR3 DNA reads TGTGCCAGCAGTCCCATGACGGCCCTCTGGGCTTACGAGCAGTACTTC. It specifies CASSPMTALWAYEQYF.

The V and J genes are TRBV7-9 and TRBJ2-7; 8 bases align to TRBD2. Germline V gives CDR1 SEHNR, CDR2 FQNEAQ (reference sequence). The CDR3 is 13 residues long. J gave up 9 bases and V 6 bases, and 10 bases lay outside the gene matches. As DNA, the CDR3 is TGTGCCAGCAGTTCAAGCCGGGGGGGCTTGCAGTACTTC. It encodes CASSSSRGGLQYF.

The rearrangement joins TRBV30 to TRBJ1-3; D uncertain. The germline gives CDR1 GTSNPN, CDR2 SVGIG (reference sequence). Trimming cost V 0 bases and J 3 bases, with 6 bases left between them. The CDR3 has 13 amino acids. CDR3 bases: TGTGCCTGGAGTGTTGTCAGTGGAAACACCATATATTTT. This gives the protein CAWSVVSGNTIYF.

The gene calls are TRBV11-2 and TRBJ1-2, with D unclear. The V and J ends lost 1 base and 4 bases respectively, with 19 bases between them. Germline V gene sequence: CDR1 SGHAT, CDR2 FQNNGV. CDR3 size: 17 residues. CDR3 in DNA: TGTGCCAGCAGCTTAGGCAGGCCCCCTCGGCGGTTCTATGGCTACACCTTC. Translating gives CASSLGRPPRRFYGYTF.

This clone was counted a few times. The chain combines TRBV2 with TRBJ1-2; a weak D match, TRBD1 (5 bases). The CDR3 sequence is 13 residues long. The ends were cut back, 4 bases at V and 3 bases at J, with 9 bases in the middle. Germline values: CDR1 SNHLY, CDR2 FYNNEI. The DNA of the CDR3 is TGTGCCAGCAGTGCATCCAGGGACTATGGCTACACCTTC. Translated, it gives CASSASRDYGYTF.

The gene calls are TRBV7-2 and TRBJ2-5; TRBD1 agrees at 7 bases. CDR1 and CDR2 (germline): SGHTA, FQGNSA. V was clipped by 4 bases and J by 5 bases; unmatched bases: 7. The CDR3 loop spans 14 amino acids. The CDR3 nucleotides are TGTGCCAGCAGCTACCAGGGGGATCGGGAGACCCAGTACTTC. It translates to CASSYQGDRETQYF.

The chain is built from TRBV1 and TRBJ2-3; TRBD2 is taken as the D call from the table, unchecked against the DNA. TRBV1 constitutes a pseudogene. The CDR3 runs to 18 residues. CDR3 amino acids: CTSSQEGKGLAGGDTQYF. CDR3 nucleotides: TGCACCAGCAGCCAAGAGGGCAAGGGACTAGCGGGTGGAGATACGCAGTATTTT.

The V and J genes are TRBV9 and TRBJ1-2; 9 bases are shared with TRBD1. CDR3 length: 15 amino acids. Germline CDR1 SGDLS, CDR2 YYNGEE. Trimming took 3 bases from V and 6 from J; bases not matched to a gene: 9. The chain's CDR3 is CASSGGTGNVDGYTF. As DNA, the CDR3 is TGTGCCAGCAGCGGGGGGACAGGGAATGTGGATGGCTACACCTTC.

J is TRBJ2-1 and V is TRBV2; possibly TRBD2 for D (6 bases). Looked up from germline, CDR1 is SNHLY and CDR2 is FYNNEI. V shed 4 bases and J shed 6 bases, with 7 bases lying between them. CDR3 length: 12 residues. CDR3 region: CASSGEVNEQFF. For the CDR3, the DNA is TGTGCCAGCAGTGGGGAGGTCAATGAGCAGTTCTTC.

V is TRBV2 and J is TRBJ2-7; the D call may be TRBD1 or TRBD2 (6 bases each). The germline V gene encodes CDR1 SNHLY and CDR2 FYNNEI. This CDR3 has 17 amino acids. V shed 6 bases and J shed 2 bases, with 23 bases lying between them. CDR3 loop: CASSSSVVGGFPYEQYF. As DNA, the CDR3 is TGTGCCAGCAGCTCTTCTGTCGTGGGGGGCTTTCCCTACGAGCAGTACTTC.

The DNA of the CDR3 is TGTGCCAGCAGCCTGTCTCGAAAACTGTTTTTT. Amino acids: CASSLSRKLFF. The genes are TRBV7-7 and TRBJ1-4; D unresolved. The CDR3 is 11 amino acids. Germline V gives CDR1 SSHAT, CDR2 FNYEAQ (reference sequence). Trimming shortened V by 5 bases and J by 10 bases, and 8 bases separated the two germline ends.

The rearrangement links TRBV4-1 to TRBJ2-1; D may be TRBD2 (6 bases). Per the germline V gene, CDR1 is MGHRA and CDR2 is YSYEKL. Trimming cost V 1 base and J 6 bases, with 19 bases left between them. The CDR3 extends over 17 amino acids. The CDR3, as DNA: TGCGCCAGCAGCCAAGGAAGCGACAGCGGGTGGGTCAATGAGCAGTTCTTC. Translating gives CASSQGSDSGWVNEQFF.

The chain is built from TRBV30 and TRBJ1-4; 8 nucleotides match TRBD1. Per the germline V gene, CDR1 is GTSNPN and CDR2 is SVGIG (reference sequence). J lost 7 bases, V lost 3 bases, and 7 bases had no gene match. The CDR3 has 14 residues. CDR3 sequence: CAWSLGQVFEKLFF. Written as DNA, the CDR3 is TGTGCCTGGAGCCTGGGACAGGTTTTTGAAAAACTGTTTTTT.

The V call is TRBV3-1 (or the pseudogene TRBV3-2), the J call TRBJ1-1; weak D call: TRBD1 (5 bases). The CDR3 loop spans 17 amino acids. V was trimmed by 0 bases and J by 1 base, leaving 15 bases between them. Germline assignment: CDR1 LGHDT and CDR2 YNNKEL (reference sequence). DNA of the CDR3: TGTGCCAGCAGCCAAGACCTGGGGCGGGCGCCGAACACTGAAGCTTTCTTT. Amino acid sequence: CASSQDLGRAPNTEAFF.

V usage is TRBV6-6 and J usage is TRBJ2-2; D remains ambiguous. V was clipped by 8 bases and J by 2 bases, with 12 bases between them. This CDR3 spans 14 amino acids. Germline V lookup: CDR1 MNHNY, CDR2 SVGAGI (reference sequence). CDR3 in amino acids: CASGGSRNTGELFF. The CDR3 DNA follows: TGTGCCAGCGGTGGGTCCAGAAACACCGGGGAGCTGTTTTTT.

The rearrangement uses TRBV19 and TRBJ1-5, with D hard to call. Trimming left V 4 bases short and J 0 bases short, with 7 bases between. Germline V gene sequence: CDR1 LNHDA, CDR2 SQIVND (reference sequence). This CDR3 comprises 14 residues. CDR3 sequence reads: CASSRVNSNQPQHF. Here the CDR3 DNA reads TGTGCCAGTAGTAGGGTAAATAGCAATCAGCCCCAGCATTTT. Full variable domain (missing parts from reference TRBV19 and TRBJ1-5): DGGITQSPKYLFRKEGQNVTLSCEQNLNHDAMYWYRQDPGQGLRLIYYSQIVNDFQKGDIAEGYSVSREKKESFPLTVTSAQKNPTAFYLCASSRVNSNQPQHFGDGTRLSIL.

In nucleotides, the CDR3 is TGTGCCACCAGCGACGCACCGACAGGGAGGACCGGGGAGCTGTTTTTT. The encoded protein is CATSDAPTGRTGELFF. V gene TRBV24-1 combines with J gene TRBJ2-2, with D possibly TRBD1 on 7 matching bases. Germline loops: CDR1 KGHDR, CDR2 SFDVKD. Trimming shortened V by 7 bases and J by 5 bases, and 19 bases separated the two germline ends. The CDR3 is 16 amino acids.

The chain combines TRBV7-6 with TRBJ2-5; unclear D gene. The V and J ends lost 1 base and 6 bases respectively, with 0 bases between them. This CDR3 has 10 residues. Germline V gives CDR1 SGHVS, CDR2 FNYEAQ. Here the CDR3 reads CASSLETQYF. The CDR3 bases are TGTGCCAGCAGCTTAGAGACCCAGTACTTC.

This rearrangement joins TRBV4-2 to TRBJ2-1; 13 nucleotides line up with TRBD2. The ends lost 6 bases at V and 9 bases at J; junction bases unmatched: 5. The CDR3 spans 14 residues. Germline assignment: CDR1 LGHNA and CDR2 YNFKEQ. DNA of the CDR3: TGTGCCAGCAGTCGGGGACTAGCGGGATCTGAGCAGTTCTTC. This translates into CASSRGLAGSEQFF.

This chain joins TRBV4-2 and TRBJ1-5, with a weak D call TRBD1 (5 bases). The germline CDR1 and CDR2 sequences are LGHNA and YNFKEQ. The CDR3 covers 13 residues. With 1 base removed from V and 7 bases from J, the gap between germline ends came to 8 bases. In DNA, the CDR3 is TGTGCCAGCAGCCAAGGAGGGGACCAGCCCCAGCATTTT. Translation gives CASSQGGDQPQHF.

This chain links TRBV5-6 with TRBJ2-2; D gene unclear. The CDR3 loop spans 15 amino acids. In germline, CDR1 is SGHDT, CDR2 YYEEEE. V gave up 4 bases and J gave up 4 bases, with 14 bases separating them. The CDR3 is CASSPASLFTGELFF. Written as DNA, the CDR3 is TGTGCCAGCAGCCCCGCCTCTCTTTTCACCGGGGAGCTGTTTTTT.